Listed here are 13 T cell receptor beta chains from one sample, sequenced in a study of Graves' ophthalmopathy and Graves' hyperthyroidism. The TCR beta CDR3 regions underwent amplification from RNA transcripts. HTBI-primed first-round RT-PCR preceded second-round multiplex PCR. MiXCR was run by TCRdb on the multiplex PCR reads, yielding one entry per CDR3 protein. The sample has 650,000 to 900,000 distinct CDR3 sequences, around 40% seen once; the top ten hold approximately 43%. Sequenced material: peripheral blood. These receptors came from an adult man with Graves' ophthalmopathy.

At least ten counts were recorded for this clonotype. The V gene is TRBV7-2, the J gene TRBJ2-5; 8 bases are a match to TRBD1. V shed 5 bases and J 5 bases; nucleotides not matched to a gene: 4. CDR3 size: 13 residues. Germline assignment: CDR1 SGHTA and CDR2 FQGNSA. Here the CDR3 reads CASSQGAQETQYF. Here the CDR3 DNA reads TGTGCCAGCAGCCAGGGGGCCCAGGAGACCCAGTACTTC.

J is TRBJ2-7 and V is TRBV19, with D possibly TRBD2 on 5 matching bases. Trimming stripped 3 bases from V and 2 bases from J, with 14 bases between. The CDR3 spans 15 residues. CDR1 and CDR2 (germline): LNHDA, SQIVND (reference sequence). CDR3 in DNA: TGTGCCAGTAGTATCGAGGGTTATCCAGCCTACGAGCAGTACTTC. Translating it yields CASSIEGYPAYEQYF.

This clonotype showed up just once. The CDR3 protein is CSAGAGDEQYF. DNA for the CDR3: TGCAGTGCTGGGGCGGGCGACGAGCAGTACTTC. This chain joins TRBV20-1 and TRBJ2-7; either TRBD1 or TRBD2 may supply D (5 bases each). The V end was cut by 5 bases, the J end by 5 bases, with 10 bases between. CDR3 length: 11 amino acids. Germline V lookup: CDR1 DFQATT, CDR2 SNEGSKA (reference sequence).

This clonotype was observed many times. The rearrangement links TRBV19 to TRBJ1-6; 8 bases match TRBD1. Germline V gives CDR1 LNHDA, CDR2 SQIVND (reference sequence). This CDR3 is built from 14 residues. J was trimmed by 9 bases and V by 5 bases; bases with no gene match: 6. The CDR3 spells CASSPRTGTSPLHF. CDR3 DNA sequence: TGTGCCAGTAGTCCCCGGACAGGGACTTCACCCCTCCACTTT.

The chain combines TRBV11-2 with TRBJ1-4; D remains unclear. Germline V lookup: CDR1 SGHAT, CDR2 FQNNGV. The V end lost 8 bases, the J end lost 5 bases, and 18 bases lay between the germline ends. The CDR3 covers 15 residues. Written as DNA, the CDR3 is TGTGCCAGCGGAATCCCCGTTGCGGGAAATGAAAAACTGTTTTTT. Translation: CASGIPVAGNEKLFF.

This clonotype was counted a few times. The rearrangement joins TRBV6-1 to TRBJ1-4, with 7 positions matching TRBD1. J was trimmed by 5 bases and V by 5 bases; bases with no gene match: 8. Germline CDR1 and CDR2: MNHNS and SASEGT. The CDR3 is made up of 15 amino acids. As DNA, the CDR3 is TGTGCCAGCAGTTACAGGGGTGACGACAATGAAAAACTGTTTTTT. Its translation: CASSYRGDDNEKLFF.

The chain uses TRBV11-2 and TRBJ2-5; 9 bases line up with TRBD1. Germline V lookup: CDR1 SGHAT, CDR2 FQNNGV. Trimming at V came to 1 base and at J to 7 bases, leaving 13 bases not matched to a gene. The CDR3 is 17 residues long. The CDR3 is CASSLAYPPGQGGTQYF. The CDR3 DNA reads TGTGCCAGCAGCTTAGCCTACCCTCCGGGACAGGGTGGGACCCAGTACTTC.

Note on this clonotype: This may stem from a read error, because a much larger clone lies one nucleotide away. Given the absence of the conserved phenylalanine or tryptophan at the CDR3 end, a read error is likely. This chain connects TRBV19 to TRBJ1-5, with 8 positions matching TRBD1. The CDR3 length is 15 residues. V dropped 5 bases and J dropped 7; count of bases not matched to a gene: 10. The germline CDR1 and CDR2 sequences are LNHDA and SQIVND (reference sequence). The CDR3 region has the DNA TGTGCCAGTAGTCCGACCGGGACAGGATCCCAGCCCCAGCATCTT. It translates to CASSPTGTGSQPQHL.

This clonotype was counted a few times. The junction departs from germline at one end; a sequencing error may be responsible. In DNA, the CDR3 is TGTGCCATCAGTGAGAGGAACACTGAAGCTCTCTTT. Translation gives CAISERNTEALF. This chain uses TRBV10-3 with TRBJ1-1; D is undetermined. This CDR3 comprises 12 residues. Germline V gene data show CDR1 as ENHRY and CDR2 as SYGVKD.

This clonotype was recorded at least ten times. The chain uses TRBV2 and TRBJ1-2, with 9 nucleotides matching TRBD1. The CDR3 is made up of 14 amino acids. Losses at the gene ends were 6 bases for V and 6 bases for J; bases not matched to a gene: 8. Germline assignment: CDR1 SNHLY and CDR2 FYNNEI. The CDR3 DNA sequence: TGTGCCAGCAGGATACAAACAGGGGGCAATGGCTACACCTTC. This gives the protein CASRIQTGGNGYTF.

This clonotype was seen more than once but under ten times. The V gene is TRBV12-3 or TRBV12-4, the J gene TRBJ2-5, with TRBD1 matching over 8 bases. The CDR3 runs to 15 residues. The V gene end was trimmed by 6 bases and the J gene end by 5 bases; junction bases not matched to a gene: 11. The DNA of the CDR3 is TGTGCCAGCAGCCCAGACAGGGGCCGCAAGGAGACCCAGTACTTC. This encodes CASSPDRGRKETQYF.

In nucleotides, the CDR3 is TGTGCCAGCAGTTCCCTGACAGGTCAAGTGAGGTCGGAGACCCAGTACTTC. Translating it yields CASSSLTGQVRSETQYF. The chain employs TRBV6-6 and TRBJ2-5; D might be TRBD1 (6 bases). Germline lookup yields CDR1 MNHNY and CDR2 SVGAGI (reference sequence). V was trimmed by 4 bases and J by 5 bases, leaving 23 bases between them. The CDR3 totals 17 residues.

This clonotype was counted only a few times. The chain employs TRBV12-3 or TRBV12-4 and TRBJ1-1; D unresolved. The CDR3 length is 15 residues. Trimming removed 4 bases at V and 10 bases at J, with 22 bases between. The CDR3 loop reads CASSYGSMGRTTAFF. The DNA of the CDR3 is TGTGCCAGCAGTTACGGGTCTATGGGCCGAACTACAGCTTTCTTT.